Listed below are T cell receptor beta chains from one sample, sequenced in a study of blood T cell repertoires in COVID-19. Here immunoSEQ multiplex PCR was the method, and the copy in TCRdb shows in-frame clones only, minus some. The sample shows 150,000 to 200,000 clones, about 88% of them seen only once. Sequencing used peripheral blood. The receptor source for this set is a human donor in a cohort sampled during active COVID-19. CDR3s include the opening cysteine and the closing phenylalanine or tryptophan. The D gene is left open where the match is weak. Some rows mark clone size as missing; the rest say once, few, many or name a class of expanded clone.

J gene: TRBJ2-1
D gene: -
V gene: TRBV30
clone size: -
CDR3 DNA: TGTGCCCGTGAGGGATACTACAATGAGCAGTTCTTC
CDR3 protein: CAREGYYNEQFF

J gene: TRBJ1-1
D gene: TRBD1
V gene: TRBV19
clone size: -
CDR3 DNA: TGTGCCAGTAGTGACCGACAGGGTTCGAACACTGAAGCTTTCTTT
CDR3 protein: CASSDRQGSNTEAFF

J gene: TRBJ1-1
D gene: -
V gene: TRBV11-3
clone size: -
CDR3 DNA: TGTGCCAGCAGCCCCGCGTCTGGTGAAGCTTTCTTT
CDR3 protein: CASSPASGEAFF

J gene: TRBJ2-5
D gene: -
V gene: TRBV4-3
clone size: -
CDR3 DNA: TGCGCCAGCAGCCAAGACCGAGAGACCCAGTACTTC
CDR3 protein: CASSQDRETQYF

J gene: TRBJ2-6
D gene: -
V gene: TRBV18
clone size: -
CDR3 DNA: TGTGCCAGCTCACCATTTTACAGGTCAGGCTCTGGGGCCAACGTCCTGACTTTC
CDR3 protein: CASSPFYRSGSGANVLTF

J gene: TRBJ1-1
D gene: TRBD1
V gene: TRBV28
clone size: -
CDR3 DNA: TGTGCCAGCAGGGACAGGGGTGCCTACACTGAAGCTTTCTTT
CDR3 protein: CASRDRGAYTEAFF

J gene: TRBJ2-2
D gene: TRBD2
V gene: TRBV11-2
clone size: -
CDR3 DNA: TGTGCCAGCAGCTTGGAGGGCGGGGGGACCGGGGAGCTGTTTTTT
CDR3 protein: CASSLEGGGTGELFF

J gene: TRBJ2-3
D gene: -
V gene: TRBV10-3
clone size: -
CDR3 DNA: TGTGCCATCAGTAGAGCTGGGGGGACAGATACGCAGTATTTT
CDR3 protein: CAISRAGGTDTQYF

J gene: TRBJ2-7
D gene: TRBD2
V gene: TRBV5-6
clone size: -
CDR3 DNA: TGTGCCAGCAGCTTAGGCAGCGGGAAATCCTACGAGCAGTACTTC
CDR3 protein: CASSLGSGKSYEQYF

J gene: TRBJ2-7
D gene: -
V gene: TRBV11-2
clone size: -
CDR3 DNA: TGTGCCAGCAGCGCTCTTCAGGGTTCCTACGAGCAGTACTTC
CDR3 protein: CASSALQGSYEQYF

J gene: TRBJ2-6
D gene: TRBD1
V gene: TRBV5-5
clone size: -
CDR3 DNA: TGTGCCAGCAGCTTGGACAGGGGGCACGGGGCCAACGTCCTGACTTTC
CDR3 protein: CASSLDRGHGANVLTF

J gene: TRBJ2-1
D gene: TRBD2
V gene: TRBV28
clone size: -
CDR3 DNA: TGTGCCAGCAAAGGCGGGAGGGTGACCTACAATGAGCAGTTCTTC
CDR3 protein: CASKGGRVTYNEQFF

J gene: TRBJ2-3
D gene: -
V gene: TRBV7-9
clone size: -
CDR3 DNA: TGTGCCAGCAGCTTATTGGGGCAGGGGTCAGATACGCAGTATTTT
CDR3 protein: CASSLLGQGSDTQYF

J gene: TRBJ1-4
D gene: -
V gene: TRBV5-1
clone size: -
CDR3 DNA: TGCGCCAGCAGTCCCACAGGTTCAACTAATGAAAAACTGTTTTTT
CDR3 protein: CASSPTGSTNEKLFF

J gene: TRBJ1-1
D gene: -
V gene: TRBV9
clone size: once
CDR3 DNA: TGTGCCAGCAGCGTAGACAGGGACACTGAAGCTTTCTTT
CDR3 protein: CASSVDRDTEAFF

J gene: TRBJ1-3
D gene: TRBD1
V gene: TRBV9
clone size: once
CDR3 DNA: TGTGCCAGCAGCGAGGGGGACAGGGGGCTAAGAAACACCATATATTTT
CDR3 protein: CASSEGDRGLRNTIYF

J gene: TRBJ1-2
D gene: TRBD1
V gene: TRBV5-4
clone size: -
CDR3 DNA: TGTGCCAGCAGGCGAGGGTCAGGGGGAGAGGGCTATGGCTACACCTTC
CDR3 protein: CASRRGSGGEGYGYTF

J gene: TRBJ2-1
D gene: TRBD2
V gene: TRBV29-1
clone size: -
CDR3 DNA: TGCAGCGTTGAAGATTCGGGGACTAGCGCTCACAATGAGCAGTTCTTC
CDR3 protein: CSVEDSGTSAHNEQFF

J gene: TRBJ1-2
D gene: TRBD1
V gene: TRBV6-2/TRBV6-3
clone size: -
CDR3 DNA: TGTGCCAGCAGTTACGGGACAGTTTGGGGCTACACCTTC
CDR3 protein: CASSYGTVWGYTF

J gene: TRBJ2-7
D gene: -
V gene: TRBV5-1
clone size: medium-sized
CDR3 DNA: TGCGCCAGCAGCTTCCCCGGGTCCTACGAGCAGTACTTC
CDR3 protein: CASSFPGSYEQYF

J gene: TRBJ1-4
D gene: TRBD1
V gene: TRBV2
clone size: -
CDR3 DNA: TGTGCCAGCAGGACCACCGGGACAGAAAATGAAAAACTGTTTTTT
CDR3 protein: CASRTTGTENEKLFF

J gene: TRBJ1-6
D gene: TRBD1
V gene: TRBV7-8
clone size: -
CDR3 DNA: TGTGCCAGCAGCGCATTCGCACCGGGACAGGGGGCGGTTAATTCACCCCTCCACTTT
CDR3 protein: CASSAFAPGQGAVNSPLHF

J gene: TRBJ1-2
D gene: -
V gene: TRBV20-1
clone size: -
CDR3 DNA: TGCAGTGCTAGGGGGGACACTGGCTACACCTTC
CDR3 protein: CSARGDTGYTF

J gene: TRBJ1-2
D gene: TRBD1
V gene: TRBV4-3
clone size: -
CDR3 DNA: TGCGCCAGCAGCCAGGATCACAGACAGGGACTTGGCTACACCTTC
CDR3 protein: CASSQDHRQGLGYTF

J gene: TRBJ1-6
D gene: TRBD1
V gene: TRBV15
clone size: -
CDR3 DNA: TGTGCCACCCGCCTTTCACAGGGGGTTAATTCACCCCTCCACTTT
CDR3 protein: CATRLSQGVNSPLHF

J gene: TRBJ2-1
D gene: -
V gene: TRBV6-5
clone size: -
CDR3 DNA: TGTGCCAGCAGTTACTCGCCCGGATTTTCTCTAGCGTTCTTC
CDR3 protein: CASSYSPGFSLAFF

J gene: TRBJ2-5
D gene: -
V gene: TRBV6-2/TRBV6-3
clone size: -
CDR3 DNA: TGTGCCAGCAGTTACGTCGGGTCTTCCCGGGAGACCCAGTACTTC
CDR3 protein: CASSYVGSSRETQYF